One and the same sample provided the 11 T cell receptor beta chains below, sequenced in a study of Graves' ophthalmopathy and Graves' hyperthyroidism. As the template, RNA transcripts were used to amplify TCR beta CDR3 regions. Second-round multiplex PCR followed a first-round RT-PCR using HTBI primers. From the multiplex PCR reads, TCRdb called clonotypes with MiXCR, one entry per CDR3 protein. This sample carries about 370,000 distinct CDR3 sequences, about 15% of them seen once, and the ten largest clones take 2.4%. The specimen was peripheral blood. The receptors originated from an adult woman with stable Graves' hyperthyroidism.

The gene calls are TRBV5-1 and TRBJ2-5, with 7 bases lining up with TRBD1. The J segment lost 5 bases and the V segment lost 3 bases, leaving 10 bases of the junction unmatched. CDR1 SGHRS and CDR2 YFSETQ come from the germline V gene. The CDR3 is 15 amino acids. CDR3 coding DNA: TGCGCCAGCAGCTGTGAACCGGGACAGCGGGAGACCCAGTACTTC. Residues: CASSCEPGQRETQYF.

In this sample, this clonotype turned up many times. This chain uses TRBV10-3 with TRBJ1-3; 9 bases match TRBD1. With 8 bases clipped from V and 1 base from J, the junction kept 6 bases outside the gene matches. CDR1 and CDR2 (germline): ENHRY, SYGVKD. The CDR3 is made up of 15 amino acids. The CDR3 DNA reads TGTGCCATCGGGACAGGGACAATTTCTGGAAACACCATATATTTT. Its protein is CAIGTGTISGNTIYF.

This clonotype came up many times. The CDR3: CASSLAGVGNHGDTQYF. In DNA form, the CDR3 reads TGTGCCAGCAGCTTAGCGGGAGTAGGCAATCACGGAGATACGCAGTATTTT. The genes are TRBV7-2 and TRBJ2-3, with a weak D call TRBD2 (5 bases). This CDR3 region has 17 residues. V was cut by 0 bases and J by 5 bases, with 18 bases left in between. Germline-derived CDR1 and CDR2 are SGHTA and FQGNSA.

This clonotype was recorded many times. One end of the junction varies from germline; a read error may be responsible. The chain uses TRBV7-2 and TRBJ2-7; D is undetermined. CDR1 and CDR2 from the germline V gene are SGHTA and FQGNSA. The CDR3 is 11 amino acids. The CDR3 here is CAGSFSHEQYF. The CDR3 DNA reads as TGTGCCGGCAGCTTCAGCCACGAGCAGTACTTC.

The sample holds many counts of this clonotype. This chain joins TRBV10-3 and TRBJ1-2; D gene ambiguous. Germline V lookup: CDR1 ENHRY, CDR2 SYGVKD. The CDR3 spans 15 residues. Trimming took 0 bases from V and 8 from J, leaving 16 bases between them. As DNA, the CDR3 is TGTGCCATCAGTGAGTCGCTGGCAGCCCCGGAGGGCTACACCTTC. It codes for CAISESLAAPEGYTF.

For the CDR3, the DNA is TGTGCCAGCAGCGCACGGACAGCCATGAACACTGAAGCTTTCTTT. Amino acids: CASSARTAMNTEAFF. J is TRBJ1-1 and V is TRBV7-2; tentative D call: TRBD1 (6 bases). This CDR3 comprises 15 residues. Germline V lookup: CDR1 SGHTA, CDR2 FQGNSA. V lost 5 bases and J lost 0, with 13 bases in between.

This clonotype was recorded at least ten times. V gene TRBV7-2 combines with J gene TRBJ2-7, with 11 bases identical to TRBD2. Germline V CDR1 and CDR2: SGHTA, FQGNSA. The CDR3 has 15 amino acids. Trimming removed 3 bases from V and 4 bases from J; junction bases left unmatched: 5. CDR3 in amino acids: CASSFLTSGVYEQYF. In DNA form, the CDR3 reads TGTGCCAGCAGCTTTCTGACTAGCGGGGTGTACGAGCAGTACTTC. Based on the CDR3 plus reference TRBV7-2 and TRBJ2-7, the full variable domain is GAGVSQSPSNKVTEKGKDVELRCDPISGHTALYWYRQSLGQGLEFLIYFQGNSAPDKSGLPSDRFSAERTGGSVSTLTIQRTQQEDSAVYLCASSFLTSGVYEQYFGPGTRLTVT.

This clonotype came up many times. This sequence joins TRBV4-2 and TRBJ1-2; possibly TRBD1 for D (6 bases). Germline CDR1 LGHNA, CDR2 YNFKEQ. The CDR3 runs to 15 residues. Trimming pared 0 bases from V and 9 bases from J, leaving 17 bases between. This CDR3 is CASSQDRGRGSRYTF. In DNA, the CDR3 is TGTGCCAGCAGCCAAGATAGGGGCAGGGGCAGTCGCTACACCTTC.

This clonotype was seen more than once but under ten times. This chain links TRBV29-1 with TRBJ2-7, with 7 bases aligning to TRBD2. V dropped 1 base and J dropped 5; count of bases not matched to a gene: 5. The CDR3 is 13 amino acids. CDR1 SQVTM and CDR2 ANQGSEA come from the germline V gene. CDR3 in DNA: TGCAGCGTTGAAGGGGAGGGGTTCGACGAGCAGTACTTC. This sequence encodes CSVEGEGFDEQYF.

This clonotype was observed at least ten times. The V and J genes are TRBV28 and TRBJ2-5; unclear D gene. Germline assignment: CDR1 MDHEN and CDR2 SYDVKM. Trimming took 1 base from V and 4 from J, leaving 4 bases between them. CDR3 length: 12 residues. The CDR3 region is CASSLFIETQYF. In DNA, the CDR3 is TGTGCCAGCAGTTTATTCATAGAGACCCAGTACTTC.

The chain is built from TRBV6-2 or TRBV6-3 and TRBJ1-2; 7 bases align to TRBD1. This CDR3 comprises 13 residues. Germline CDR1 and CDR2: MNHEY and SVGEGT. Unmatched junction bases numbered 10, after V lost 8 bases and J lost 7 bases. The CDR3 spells CASLSDRDPGYTF. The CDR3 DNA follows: TGTGCCAGCCTTTCCGACAGGGACCCTGGCTACACCTTC.